A selection of T cell receptor beta chains follows, all from one sample in a study of a mutant IDH1 vaccine in newly diagnosed glioma. Sequencing used immunoSEQ multiplex PCR; TCRdb keeps in-frame clones, though not all of them. Here the sample spans about 64,000 clones, under 85% being singletons. The antigens for these receptors are not known. Sequencing used PBMCs, obtained from a glioma patient whose treatment included an IDH1 peptide vaccine. The receptor source for this set is a man aged 50 to 60 with glioma. CDR3s include the opening cysteine and the closing phenylalanine or tryptophan.

>TRBV9|TRBJ1-1
CASSPRGARNTEAFF
>TRBV5-1|TRBJ2-1
CASSLVAGGNEQFF
>TRBV5-6|TRBJ1-4
CASSFGEGKKLFF
>TRBV10-1|TRBJ1-1
CASSDRTGGKAFF
>TRBV19|TRBJ1-5
CASRGQGAQNQPQHF
>TRBV19|TRBJ1-5
CASSIGVNQPQHF
>TRBV7-2|TRBJ1-1
CASSAGTVNTEAFF
>TRBV19|TRBJ1-2
CASSATSTGDYTF
>TRBV30|TRBJ1-1
CAWKFGTGKTEAFF
>TRBV5-6|TRBJ2-7
CASSFTKSSYEQYF
>TRBV29-1|TRBJ2-1
CSVGGRYGRSYNEQFF
>TRBV9|TRBJ1-2
CVSSPPPGGAWGYTF
>TRBV6-1|TRBJ1-5
CASSEQGGQPQHF
>TRBV11-2|TRBJ1-5
CASSLERDQPQHF
>TRBV2|TRBJ1-1
CASSEAPGQGYEAFF
>TRBV18|TRBJ2-7
CASSPIGGYEQYF
>TRBV7-2|TRBJ2-6
CASSLGQPGANVLTF
>TRBV29-1|TRBJ1-2
CSGGTHNYGYTF
>TRBV7-9|TRBJ2-5
CASSLGGVNQETQYF
>TRBV10-3|TRBJ1-1
CAISQSPPEGTEAFF
>TRBV5-1|TRBJ2-7
CASSFTRGRDLYEQYF
>TRBV6-5|TRBJ2-5
CASSYSSGGGKETQYF
>TRBV4-1|TRBJ1-1
CASSPQGAYTEAFF